This T cell receptor (beta chain) was recorded in a study of cytomegalovirus exposure and HLA in healthy donors. The germline V gene has CDR1 SGHRS and CDR2 YFSETQ. The V and J ends lost 8 bases and 0 bases respectively, with 11 bases between them. The CDR3 has 13 amino acids. Primers included in the PCR were 60 Vbeta and 13 Jbeta primers. Assay: immunoSEQ multiplex PCR; the TCRdb copy retains only in-frame clones and omits some. The table shows some 95,000 clones, with about 67% occurring only once. The sequence was obtained from a woman younger than 35 in good health and CMV-seropositive. The chain joins TRBV5-1 to TRBJ1-2, with D perhaps TRBD1 (6 bases). Material for sequencing was PBMCs. This CDR3 is CASTGLSNYGYTF. CDR3 coding DNA: TGCGCCAGTACAGGGCTTTCTAACTATGGCTACACCTTC.